Each of the 3 T cell receptor beta chains below was sequenced from the same sample in a study of T cell responses to AZD1222 COVID-19 vaccine. Libraries were prepared by immunoSEQ multiplex PCR; TCRdb keeps only in-frame clonotypes and omits some of them. The sample lists approximately 190,000 clones, 90% to 95% occurring once. Here the sequenced sample was peripheral blood, taken 28 days after the second AZD1222 dose. These TCRs come from an adult who received the AZD1222 COVID-19 vaccine.

The CDR3 coding sequence is TGTGCCAGCAGCTTATTTGGGATGGACACAGATACGCAGTATTTT. Residues: CASSLFGMDTDTQYF. The chain recombines TRBV7-6 with TRBJ2-3; D ambiguous. Trimming took off 2 bases at V and 2 bases at J, with 11 bases between the two ends. Germline V lookup: CDR1 SGHVS, CDR2 FNYEAQ. The CDR3 loop spans 15 amino acids.

The chain is built from TRBV6-5 and TRBJ1-2; D possibly corresponds to TRBD1 (6 bases). The CDR3 loop spans 12 amino acids. Germline V gene sequence: CDR1 MNHEY, CDR2 SVGAGI. V lost 6 bases to trimming and J lost 3 bases, with 8 bases between them. The CDR3 loop reads CASRGQYYGYTF. The CDR3 bases are TGTGCCAGCAGAGGACAGTACTATGGCTACACCTTC.

In its sample, this clone was seen once. The chain carries TRBV5-5 and TRBJ2-7; D is possibly TRBD2 (5 bases). Germline CDR1 is SGHKS and CDR2 is YYEKEE (reference sequence). This CDR3 comprises 17 residues. Trimming stripped 1 base from V and 0 bases from J, with 17 bases between. Here the CDR3 reads CASSLKGADGNSYEQYF. The CDR3 DNA sequence: TGTGCCAGCAGCTTGAAAGGAGCGGACGGGAACTCCTACGAGCAGTACTTC.